This is a list of T cell receptor beta chains from one sample in a study of immune cell composition in non-small cell lung cancer. This table comes from immunoSEQ multiplex PCR, and its TCRdb copy is limited to in-frame clones, with some not included. The sample holds 2,500 to 3,000 clones; around 74% are singletons and the top ten take approximately 12%. Source material: lung tumor tissue. The receptors stem from a human donor with non-small cell lung cancer. Each CDR3 is given with its conserved first and last residue. D genes are given only for firm matches. Rows may omit the clone size; those that give it use once, few, many or a size class.

>TRBV4-1|few|TRBD1|TRBJ2-3
CASSQPDRRNTDTQYF
TGCGCCAGCAGTCAACCGGACAGGCGAAACACAGATACGCAGTATTTT
>TRBV5-4|-|TRBD1|TRBJ1-2
CASSSGQGYGYTF
TGTGCCAGCAGCTCCGGACAGGGCTATGGCTACACCTTC
>TRBV7-6|-|TRBD1|TRBJ2-2
CASTRQGKVGELFF
TGTGCCAGCACCCGACAGGGGAAAGTCGGGGAGCTGTTTTTT
>TRBV2|-|TRBD1|TRBJ2-7
CASNSGTGYEQYF
TGTGCCAGCAACTCCGGGACAGGGTATGAGCAGTACTTC
>TRBV5-4|-|-|TRBJ2-1
CASSPESSYNEQFF
TGTGCCAGCAGCCCGGAGAGCTCCTACAATGAGCAGTTCTTC
>TRBV6-5|once|TRBD1|TRBJ1-4
CASSYFTGGKLFF
TGTGCCAGCAGTTACTTTACAGGGGGGAAACTGTTTTTT
>TRBV10-3|few|-|TRBJ1-4
CAISGQENEKLFF
TGTGCCATCAGTGGACAGGAGAATGAAAAACTGTTTTTT
>TRBV28|-|-|TRBJ1-3
CAIGGGFSGNTIYF
TGTGCCATTGGGGGGGGATTCTCTGGAAACACCATATATTTT
>TRBV11-2|-|TRBD1|TRBJ2-1
CASSASGTGPYNEQFF
TGTGCCAGCAGCGCCTCCGGGACAGGGCCGTACAATGAGCAGTTCTTC
>TRBV7-2|-|-|TRBJ1-2
CASSGRVLGGYTF
TGTGCCAGCAGTGGGAGGGTATTGGGTGGCTACACCTTC
>TRBV6-5|-|-|TRBJ1-3
CASSYTQGKGNTIYF
TGTGCCAGCAGTTATACCCAGGGGAAGGGAAACACCATATATTTT